The 26 T cell receptor beta chains presented below share a single source sample, sequenced in a study of CD8 T cells in ankylosing spondylitis. Study-wide results and caveats: Seemingly distinctive of ankylosing spondylitis blood was a TCR beta motif formed by eight highly homologous variants.

TCRdb processed the 5' RACE reads anew with MiXCR; each CDR3 protein has one entry. The sample consists of roughly 350,000 distinct CDR3 sequences, around 7.6% of them appearing once. The antigens for these receptors are not known. The sequencing sample was made of blood, either unsorted or a sorted T cell fraction (not recorded which). The receptors were sampled from a male donor with ankylosing spondylitis.

This sequence joins TRBV14 and TRBJ2-7; the match to TRBD2 covers 7 bases. The germline gives CDR1 SGHDN, CDR2 FVKESK. V was pared by 6 bases and J by 2 bases, with 10 bases of the junction left unmatched. The CDR3 spans 15 residues. The CDR3 loop is CASSSRTSRPYEQYF. The CDR3 bases are TGTGCCAGCAGTTCCCGGACTAGTAGGCCCTACGAGCAGTACTTC.

The chain couples TRBV24-1 to TRBJ2-7, with D perhaps matching TRBD1 (7 bases). From germline, CDR1 is KGHDR and CDR2 SFDVKD. V was cut by 1 base and J by 6 bases, with 9 bases left in between. The CDR3 extends over 13 amino acids. CDR3 in amino acids: CATSDFQGGEQYF. In nucleotides, the CDR3 is TGTGCCACCAGTGATTTCCAGGGGGGCGAGCAGTACTTC.

The chain employs TRBV7-8 and TRBJ2-5, with a weak D call TRBD1 (5 bases). CDR1 is SGHVS and CDR2 is FQNEAQ in the germline V gene. The CDR3 extends over 13 amino acids. The V end lost 5 bases, the J end lost 4 bases, and 11 bases lay between the germline ends. The CDR3 here is CASSTVGAETQYF. CDR3 sequence (DNA): TGTGCCAGCAGCACCGTTGGGGCAGAGACCCAGTACTTC. Full variable domain (remainder filled in from reference TRBV7-8 and TRBJ2-5): GAGVSQSPRYKVAKRGQDVALRCDPISGHVSLFWYQQALGQGPEFLTYFQNEAQLDKSGLPSDRFFAERPEGSVSTLKIQRTQQEDSAVYLCASSTVGAETQYFGPGTRLLVL.

This clonotype came up many times. The chain links TRBV12-3 or TRBV12-4 to TRBJ2-7; perhaps TRBD1 as D (5 bases). Between the trimmed V and J ends, which lost 4 bases and 4 bases, there was a span of 8 bases. The CDR3 sequence is 12 residues long. Here the CDR3 DNA reads TGTGCCAGCAGTTATCAGGGATACGAGCAGTACTTC. Protein product: CASSYQGYEQYF.

This clonotype was seen repeatedly, ten times or more. The V and J genes are TRBV5-4 and TRBJ2-3; TRBD2 might be the D (6 bases). Germline values: CDR1 SGHNT, CDR2 YYREEE (reference sequence). The CDR3 sequence is 15 residues long. Trimming shortened V by 2 bases and J by 2 bases, and 12 bases separated the two germline ends. The CDR3 protein is CASSFDGDSTDTQYF. The CDR3 region has the DNA TGTGCCAGCAGCTTCGACGGGGACTCCACAGATACGCAGTATTTT.

The chain uses TRBV5-4 and TRBJ1-4; TRBD1 might be the D (5 bases). Germline CDR1 reads SGHNT; CDR2 reads YYREEE (reference sequence). Deletions cut 1 base from V and 8 bases from J, with 18 bases between. This CDR3 spans 16 amino acids. The CDR3 coding sequence is TGTGCCAGCAGCTTGATGGGGGGTGTTTCCGGGGAAAAACTGTTTTTT. Protein: CASSLMGGVSGEKLFF.

This chain connects TRBV20-1 to TRBJ2-7, with 10 nucleotides matching TRBD2. This CDR3 comprises 15 residues. Germline V lookup: CDR1 DFQATT, CDR2 SNEGSKA (reference sequence). Germline trimming cut 0 bases from V and 4 bases from J; bases unmatched to any gene: 6. CDR3 nucleotide sequence: TGCAGTGCTAGAGATCGGGCTAGCGGGAGTTACGAGCAGTACTTC. Translating it yields CSARDRASGSYEQYF.

Many counts were recorded for this clonotype. J is TRBJ1-5 and V is TRBV3-1; no firm D call. Germline values: CDR1 LGHDT, CDR2 YNNKEL (reference sequence). The CDR3 covers 15 residues. Trimming cost V 0 bases and J 2 bases, with 8 bases left between them. CDR3 sequence reads: CASSQDAGGNQPQHF. CDR3 nucleotide sequence: TGTGCCAGCAGCCAAGATGCCGGGGGCAATCAGCCCCAGCATTTT.

There are a few counts of this clonotype. This chain uses TRBV28 with TRBJ1-5; perhaps TRBD1 as D (6 bases). The V gene lost 6 bases and the J gene lost 7 bases, with 10 bases spanning the gap. The CDR3 is 12 amino acids. CDR1 and CDR2 (germline): MDHEN, SYDVKM. The CDR3 DNA reads TGTGCCAGCAGACCGGGGGCCCAGCCCCAGCATTTT. It is translated as CASRPGAQPQHF.

V usage is TRBV7-6 and J usage is TRBJ1-1; D unresolved. V was trimmed by 0 bases and J by 5 bases, leaving 10 bases between them. The CDR3 length is 14 residues. The germline CDR1 and CDR2 sequences are SGHVS and FNYEAQ. CDR3 sequence: CASSLAGGVTEAFF. The CDR3 DNA is TGTGCCAGCAGCTTAGCGGGTGGGGTTACTGAAGCTTTCTTT. Together with reference TRBV7-6 and TRBJ1-1, the CDR3 gives the full variable domain: GAGVSQSPRYKVTKRGQDVALRCDPISGHVSLYWYRQALGQGPEFLTYFNYEAQQDKSGLPNDRFSAERPEGSISTLTIQRTEQRDSAMYRCASSLAGGVTEAFFGQGTRLTVV.

There are a few counts of this clonotype. This chain links TRBV5-1 with TRBJ2-7; 9 bases agree with TRBD2. Germline loops: CDR1 SGHRS, CDR2 YFSETQ. V lost 0 bases to trimming and J lost 0 bases; unmatched junction nucleotides: 4. There are 16 residues in the CDR3. In nucleotides, the CDR3 is TGCGCCAGCAGCTTGGCCCTTAGCGGGGGCTCCTACGAGCAGTACTTC. This gives the protein CASSLALSGGSYEQYF. The variable domain in full, completed from reference TRBV5-1 and TRBJ2-7, reads KAGVTQTPRYLIKTRGQQVTLSCSPISGHRSVSWYQQTPGQGLQFLFEYFSETQRNKGNFPGRFSGRQFSNSRSEMNVSTLELGDSALYLCASSLALSGGSYEQYFGPGTRLTVT.

The chain is built from TRBV12-3 or TRBV12-4 and TRBJ1-6; D might be TRBD1 (5 bases). There are 16 residues in the CDR3. The ends were cut back, 6 bases at V and 0 bases at J, with 12 bases in the middle. The CDR3 reads CASSATGGSYNSPLHF. The CDR3 DNA reads as TGTGCCAGCAGCGCTACAGGAGGCTCCTATAATTCACCCCTCCACTTT.

This clonotype was picked up a small number of times. This chain connects TRBV20-1 to TRBJ1-6; weak D call: TRBD1 (6 bases). The V end lost 2 bases, the J end lost 0 bases, and 11 bases lay between the germline ends. Germline loops: CDR1 DFQATT, CDR2 SNEGSKA (reference sequence). CDR3 size: 16 residues. CDR3 nucleotide sequence: TGCAGTGCTAGACGGACAGTCAGCTCCTATAATTCACCCCTCCACTTT. Its protein is CSARRTVSSYNSPLHF.

V usage is TRBV10-3 and J usage is TRBJ2-3, with 8 nucleotides matching TRBD2. Trimming cost V 6 bases and J 5 bases; bases outside gene matches: 10. There are 15 residues in the CDR3. Per germline, CDR1 ENHRY and CDR2 SYGVKD. This chain's CDR3 is CAIRARAGVIDTQYF. In DNA, the CDR3 is TGTGCCATCAGGGCTAGAGCGGGAGTGATAGATACGCAGTATTTT.

This clonotype was seen repeatedly, ten times or more. The rearrangement joins TRBV5-6 to TRBJ1-5; D might be TRBD1 (5 bases). CDR1 and CDR2 from the germline V gene are SGHDT and YYEEEE. Trimming took 0 bases from V and 4 from J, leaving 20 bases between them. The length of the CDR3 is 18 residues. CDR3 region: CASSLGNNLVGGNQPQHF. For the CDR3, the DNA is TGTGCCAGCAGCTTGGGGAACAACTTAGTCGGGGGAAATCAGCCCCAGCATTTT.

V is TRBV5-1 and J is TRBJ2-6; D ambiguous. The CDR3 loop spans 15 amino acids. The V end was cut by 4 bases, the J end by 2 bases, with 10 bases between. Germline values: CDR1 SGHRS, CDR2 YFSETQ. The DNA for the CDR3 is TGCGCCAGCAGCCCCGGATGGACTGGGGCCAACGTCCTGACTTTC. This codes for CASSPGWTGANVLTF.

This clonotype was seen once. The chain links TRBV19 to TRBJ2-5, with no clear D. The germline V gene encodes CDR1 LNHDA and CDR2 SQIVND (reference sequence). The V end was cut by 11 bases, the J end by 7 bases, with 8 bases between. CDR3 length equals 9 residues. The CDR3 DNA reads as TGTGCCTTTACCAGGACCCAGTACTTC. It encodes CAFTRTQYF.

This clonotype has ten or more counts. The rearrangement uses TRBV15 and TRBJ2-2; no reliable D call. V gave up 1 base and J gave up 3 bases, with 6 bases separating them. Germline V gene sequence: CDR1 LNHNV, CDR2 YYDKDF (reference sequence). The CDR3 has 14 amino acids. The CDR3 loop is CATSRVGDTGELFF. In DNA form, the CDR3 reads TGTGCCACCAGCAGAGTCGGTGACACCGGGGAGCTGTTTTTT. Variable domain in full (rest from reference TRBV15 and TRBJ2-2): DAMVIQNPRYQVTQFGKPVTLSCSQTLNHNVMYWYQQKSSQAPKLLFHYYDKDFNNEADTPDNFQSRRPNTSFCFLDIRSPGLGDTAMYLCATSRVGDTGELFFGEGSRLTVL.

Ten or more counts support this clonotype. The gene calls are TRBV28 and TRBJ1-2, with D unclear. This CDR3 has 10 residues. The germline V and J ends were trimmed by 6 bases and 3 bases, with 2 bases remaining between them. The germline gives CDR1 MDHEN, CDR2 SYDVKM. CDR3 loop: CASRYYGYTF. The CDR3 nucleotides read TGTGCCAGCAGATACTATGGCTACACCTTC.

In this sample, this clonotype turned up many times. The chain links TRBV5-1 to TRBJ2-1; D is unresolved. The CDR3 consists of 16 residues. Trimming pared 0 bases from V and 8 bases from J, leaving 18 bases between. Germline assignment: CDR1 SGHRS and CDR2 YFSETQ. CDR3 protein: CASSLGNIRVRDEQFF. The DNA of the CDR3 is TGCGCCAGCAGCTTGGGGAACATTCGAGTAAGGGATGAGCAGTTCTTC.

The rearrangement links TRBV7-8 to TRBJ2-1; D may correspond to TRBD1 or TRBD2 (5 bases each). The germline V gene encodes CDR1 SGHVS and CDR2 FQNEAQ. This CDR3 is built from 11 residues. The V and J ends lost 4 bases and 16 bases respectively, with 14 bases between them. DNA of the CDR3: TGTGCCAGCAGCTATGGGGACCGGGTTTTCTTC. Its protein is CASSYGDRVFF.

The sample holds a few counts of this clonotype. This chain links TRBV11-1 with TRBJ2-7; 8 bases map to TRBD2. Trimming at V came to 5 bases and at J to 3 bases, leaving 24 bases not matched to a gene. Germline CDR1 is SGHAT and CDR2 is FQDESV (reference sequence). The length of the CDR3 is 20 residues. CDR3 loop: CASSPTMGGAWREEIYEQYF. CDR3 nucleotides: TGTGCCAGCAGCCCGACTATGGGGGGCGCCTGGCGGGAGGAGATCTACGAGCAGTACTTC. Full variable domain (outside the CDR3, taken from reference TRBV11-1 and TRBJ2-7): EAEVAQSPRYKITEKSQAVAFWCDPISGHATLYWYRQILGQGPELLVQFQDESVVDDSQLPKDRFSAERLKGVDSTLKIQPAELGDSAMYLCASSPTMGGAWREEIYEQYFGPGTRLTVT.

The chain employs TRBV25-1 and TRBJ2-3; D ambiguous. The length of the CDR3 is 12 residues. Germline V lookup: CDR1 MGHDK, CDR2 SYGVNS. With 1 base removed from V and 15 bases from J, the gap between germline ends came to 14 bases. CDR3: CASSESDGLLYF. The CDR3 coding sequence is TGTGCCAGCAGTGAATCGGACGGCTTGCTTTATTTT.

The chain is built from TRBV28 and TRBJ2-7, with 8 nucleotides matching TRBD1. Germline lookup yields CDR1 MDHEN and CDR2 SYDVKM. The CDR3 has 13 amino acids. V was clipped by 11 bases and J by 5 bases; unmatched bases: 11. The CDR3, as DNA: TGTGCCGCCAGGCTGACAGGGGAAGACGAGCAGTACTTC. Protein sequence: CAARLTGEDEQYF.

Only a few counts were recorded for this clonotype. J is TRBJ2-2 and V is TRBV5-1; 8 bases match TRBD2. Germline V gene sequence: CDR1 SGHRS, CDR2 YFSETQ. This CDR3 has 17 residues. The J segment lost 2 bases and the V segment lost 0 bases, leaving 6 bases of the junction unmatched. CDR3: CASSLAVLAGNTGELFF. As DNA, the CDR3 is TGCGCCAGCAGCTTGGCCGTCCTAGCGGGTAACACCGGGGAGCTGTTTTTT.

This clonotype was recorded many times. This chain joins TRBV29-1 and TRBJ2-3, with D unresolved. Trimming stripped 6 bases from V and 1 base from J, with 11 bases between. The CDR3 contains 13 residues. The germline V gene has CDR1 SQVTM and CDR2 ANQGSEA. CDR3 coding DNA: TGCAGCGTGGTCAGTATGGGCACAGATACGCAGTATTTT. Its translation is CSVVSMGTDTQYF.